This T cell receptor (beta chain) was documented in a study of shared clonotypes between healthy human individuals. Trimming left V 4 bases short and J 0 bases short, with 11 bases between. Per the germline V gene, CDR1 is MGHRA and CDR2 is YSYEKL. This CDR3 contains 15 residues. The assay was immunoSEQ multiplex PCR, and TCRdb's table has in-frame clones only and misses some. Found here are some 980,000 clones, less than 85% of them singletons; the top ten hold roughly 1.5%. The V and J genes are TRBV4-1 and TRBJ2-3; D is unresolved. The sequence was obtained from a man between 18 and 29 years old in good health. The sample was memory CD4+ T cells sorted from blood. Sample subset: CD45RA-negative fraction. The chain's CDR3 is CASSPEFTSTDTQYF. The CDR3 bases are TGCGCCAGCAGCCCCGAGTTTACTAGCACAGATACGCAGTATTTT.